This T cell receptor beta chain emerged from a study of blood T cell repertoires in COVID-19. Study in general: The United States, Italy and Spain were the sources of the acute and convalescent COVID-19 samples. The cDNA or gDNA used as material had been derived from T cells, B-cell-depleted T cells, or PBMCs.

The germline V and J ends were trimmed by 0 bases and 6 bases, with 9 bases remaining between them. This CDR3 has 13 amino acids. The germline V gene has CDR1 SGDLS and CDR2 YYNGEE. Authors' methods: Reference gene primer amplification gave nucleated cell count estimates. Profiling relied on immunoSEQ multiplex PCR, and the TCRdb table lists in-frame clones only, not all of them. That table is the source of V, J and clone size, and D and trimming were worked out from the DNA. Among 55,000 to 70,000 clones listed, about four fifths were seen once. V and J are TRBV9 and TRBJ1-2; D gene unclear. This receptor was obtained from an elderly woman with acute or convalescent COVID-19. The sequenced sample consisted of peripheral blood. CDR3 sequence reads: CASSVVEGDGYTF. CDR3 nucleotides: TGTGCCAGCAGCGTAGTGGAGGGTGATGGCTACACCTTC.